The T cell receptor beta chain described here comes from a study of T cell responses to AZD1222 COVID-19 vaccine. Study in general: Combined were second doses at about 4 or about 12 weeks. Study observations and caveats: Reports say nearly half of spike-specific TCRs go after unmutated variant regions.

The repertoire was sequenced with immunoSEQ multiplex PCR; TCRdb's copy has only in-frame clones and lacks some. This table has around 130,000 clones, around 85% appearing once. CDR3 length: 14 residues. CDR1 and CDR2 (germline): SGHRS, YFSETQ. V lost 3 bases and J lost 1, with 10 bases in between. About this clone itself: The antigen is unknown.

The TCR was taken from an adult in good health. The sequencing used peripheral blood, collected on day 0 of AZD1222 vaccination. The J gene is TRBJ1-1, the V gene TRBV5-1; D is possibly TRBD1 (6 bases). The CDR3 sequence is CASSWGTQNTEAFF. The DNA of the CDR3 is TGCGCCAGCAGCTGGGGGACACAGAACACTGAAGCTTTCTTT.